This T cell receptor (beta chain) was captured by sequencing in a study of T cell repertoires in cytomegalovirus infection. The germline gives CDR1 SGHAT, CDR2 FQNNGV. The CDR3 runs 14 residues. With 3 bases removed from V and 5 bases from J, the gap between germline ends came to 12 bases. With regard to this clonotype: Its antigen is unknown.

TCRdb used MiXCR to reprocess the reads, holding one entry per CDR3 protein. The sample includes about 830,000 distinct CDR3 sequences, approximately 32% seen only once; the top ten take approximately 13%. General study points: Dominating the ex vivo response were HLA-C-restricted CMV-specific TCR beta clonotypes.

V gene TRBV11-2 combines with J gene TRBJ2-3; D might be TRBD1 or TRBD2, each matching 5 bases. Here the sequenced sample was cultured CD8+ T cells from PBMCs, taken from culture after CMV antigen stimulation. This receptor was obtained from a human donor in good health (CMV status not recorded). Some clones in this sample may be carry-over from other donors' samples. CDR3 sequence reads: CASSLGPTIDTQYF. Written as DNA, the CDR3 is TGTGCCAGCAGCTTGGGACCGACCATAGATACGCAGTATTTT.